This TCR beta chain was captured by sequencing in a study of vaccination and CD4 T cells after COVID-19. Germline V CDR1 and CDR2: SGDLS, YYNGEE. The CDR3 sequence is 11 residues long. V was cut by 7 bases and J by 4 bases, with 7 bases left in between. Sequenced with the Oncomine TCR Beta short-read assay was DNA taken from cultured CD4+ T cells. TCRdb reprocessed the PCR reads with MiXCR, giving one entry per CDR3 protein. The table has more than 1,500 distinct CDR3 sequences, about three fifths seen once. In the case of this clonotype: Antigen: not known.

Noted treatment: roughly 10-day PBMC culture with coronavirus spike peptide pools or control peptides (ViraFEST assay). Unexposed donor CD4+ T cells predated the COVID-19 pandemic, collected 2011-2018. The source is a human donor in good health. V usage is TRBV9 and J usage is TRBJ2-3; D may be TRBD1 or TRBD2 (5 bases each). The specimen sequenced was CD4+ T cells from blood, cultured in vitro. The CDR3 here is CASGTADTQYF. DNA of the CDR3: TGTGCCAGCGGGACGGCAGATACGCAGTATTTT. The entire variable domain, with the rest obtained from reference TRBV9 and TRBJ2-3, is as follows: DSGVTQTPKHLITATGQRVTLRCSPRSGDLSVYWYQQSLDQGLQFLIQYYNGEERAKGNILERFSAQQFPDLHSELNLSSLELGDSALYFCASGTADTQYFGPGTRLTVL.